This TCR beta chain was sequenced during a study of early T cells in non-severe SARS-CoV-2 infection. Study in general: With bulk RNA from unsorted whole blood as input, sequencing yielded unpaired chains.

The TCR library protocol attached unique molecular identifiers to the individual cDNA molecules. TCRdb recomputed calls from the 5' RACE reads with MiXCR, one row per CDR3 protein. Here the sample spans over 60,000 distinct CDR3 sequences, around a tenth being singletons. V was pared by 4 bases and J by 10 bases, with 12 bases of the junction left unmatched. The germline CDR1 and CDR2 sequences are SGHNT and YENEEA. The CDR3 contains 17 residues. This rearrangement joins TRBV11-3 to TRBJ2-1; 14 nucleotides line up with TRBD2. This TCR was sampled from an adult who was a healthcare worker with PCR-confirmed SARS-CoV-2 infection or an uninfected control (not recorded which). The sample consisted of whole blood. The CDR3 region has the DNA TGTGCCAGCAGCTCCATCCTGACTAGCGGGGGGGCCTCCGAGCAGTTCTTC. This gives the protein CASSSILTSGGASEQFF.